This TCR beta chain was captured by sequencing in a study of T cells in Graves' hyperthyroidism and ophthalmopathy. For the study at large: At the time of initial diagnosis and before any treatment, peripheral blood was collected. Study outcomes and limitations: A 13 V-J signature model discriminated ophthalmopathy versus stable hyperthyroidism.

CDR3 size: 14 residues. Germline assignment: CDR1 SGHRS and CDR2 YFSETQ. The ends were cut back, 0 bases at V and 5 bases at J, with 9 bases in the middle. TCR beta CDR3 regions were amplified from RNA. A set of HTBI primers served as the primers for a first-round RT-PCR of the TCR CDR3. Each CDR3 protein gets one entry after TCRdb re-called the multiplex PCR reads with MiXCR. The table has 700,000 or so distinct CDR3 sequences, about 14% seen once; the top ten hold approximately 12%. In making diagnoses, clinical symptoms, serum thyroxine and TRAb, thyroid ultrasound and orbital computed tomography were all used. PBMCs were derived from roughly 10 ml fresh peripheral blood. This clonotype was detected many times. Its target is unknown.

This receptor was taken from a woman aged 45 to 65 with Graves' ophthalmopathy. The chain links TRBV5-1 to TRBJ2-4; no clear D gene. Sequencing input: blood. The CDR3 DNA follows: TGCGCCAGCAGCTTGGGCCAGGTACAAAACATTCAGTACTTC. Translating gives CASSLGQVQNIQYF.